This T cell receptor beta chain was sequenced during a study of OX40 agonist ivuxolimab in advanced cancers. Across the study: Every 2 weeks, patients got intravenous ivuxolimab at one of six dose levels (0.01-10 mg/kg). It was permissible to have had prior anti-PD-1, anti-PD-L1 or anti-CTLA-4 therapy, and more than 30% had some. Each dose-escalation patient presented with hepatocellular carcinoma, melanoma, renal cell or head and neck cancer. Overall study findings and caveats: Low normalized clonal expansion also occurred in some nonresponding patients.

Sequencing used immunoSEQ multiplex PCR; TCRdb keeps in-frame clones, though not all of them. This table has some 67,000 clones, 85% appearing once. Turning to this clone: Its antigen is not known.

This CDR3 contains 15 residues. Germline values: CDR1 SGHDN, CDR2 FVKESK. V was clipped by 0 bases and J by 3 bases, with 11 bases between them. The rearrangement links TRBV14 to TRBJ1-2; D remains ambiguous. This clonotype was sampled from an adult with an advanced solid tumor such as melanoma, head and neck, liver or kidney cancer. The specimen was CD4+ or CD8+ T cells sorted from blood, collected in a trial of the OX40 agonist ivuxolimab. The CDR3 sequence is CASSQDRVTDYGYTF. For the CDR3, the DNA is TGTGCCAGCAGCCAAGATCGGGTTACAGACTATGGCTACACCTTC.